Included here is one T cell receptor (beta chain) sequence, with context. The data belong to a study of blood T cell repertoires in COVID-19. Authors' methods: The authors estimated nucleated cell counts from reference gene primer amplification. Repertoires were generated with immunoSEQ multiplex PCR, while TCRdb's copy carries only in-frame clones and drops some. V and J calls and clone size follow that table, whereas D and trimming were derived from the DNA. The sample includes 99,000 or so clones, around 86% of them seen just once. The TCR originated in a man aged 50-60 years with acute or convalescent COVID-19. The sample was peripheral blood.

The CDR3 DNA is TGTGCCAGCAGCGTAGACAGGAGTGCCTACGAGCAGTACTTC. This codes for CASSVDRSAYEQYF. The gene calls are TRBV9 and TRBJ2-7, with TRBD1 as a possible D gene (5 bases). Trimming stripped 0 bases from V and 2 bases from J, with 9 bases between. The germline V gene encodes CDR1 SGDLS and CDR2 YYNGEE. The CDR3 extends over 14 amino acids.